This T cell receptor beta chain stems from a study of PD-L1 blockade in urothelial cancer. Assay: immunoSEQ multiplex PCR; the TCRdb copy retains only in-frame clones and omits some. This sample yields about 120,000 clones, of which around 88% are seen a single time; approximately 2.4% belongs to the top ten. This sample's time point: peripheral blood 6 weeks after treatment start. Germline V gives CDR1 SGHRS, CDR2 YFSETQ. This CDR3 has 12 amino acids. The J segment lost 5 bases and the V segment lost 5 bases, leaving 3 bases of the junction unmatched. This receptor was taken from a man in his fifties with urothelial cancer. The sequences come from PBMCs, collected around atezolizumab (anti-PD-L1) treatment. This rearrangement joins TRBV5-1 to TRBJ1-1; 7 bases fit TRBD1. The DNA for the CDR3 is TGCGCCAGCAGGACAGGGCGGACTGAAGCTTTCTTT. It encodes CASRTGRTEAFF.